Listed below are T cell receptor beta chains from one sample, sequenced in a study of shared clonotypes between healthy human individuals. This table comes from immunoSEQ multiplex PCR, and its TCRdb copy is limited to in-frame clones, with some not included. The table has about 1.5 million clones, approximately 98% seen once. Sequenced sample: naive CD4+ T cells sorted from blood. The source is a man aged 30-40 years in good health. Both conserved end residues are part of each CDR3. Fields, in order: V gene, J gene, CDR3 protein.

>TRBV27|TRBJ2-4
CASSNWQGRNIQYF
>TRBV27|TRBJ1-1
CASSWRLQRAGEVTEAFF
>TRBV18|TRBJ1-2
CASSTGQGYGYTF
>TRBV5-4|TRBJ2-5
CASSLRGTDLRETQYF
>TRBV6-1|TRBJ1-5
CASKTGASNQPQHF
>TRBV5-1|TRBJ2-2
CASSQGAQNTGELFF
>TRBV9|TRBJ1-1
CASSPTGALNTEAFF
>TRBV28|TRBJ1-5
CASLRGRGNQPQHF
>TRBV10-3|TRBJ2-3
CAISGSGGSTDTQYF
>TRBV29-1|TRBJ1-2
CSIWGAVDGYTF
>TRBV6-4|TRBJ1-5
CASSADRTSQPQHF
>TRBV11-2|TRBJ2-7
CASSSTSYEQYF
>TRBV7-2|TRBJ1-1
CASSLDREAFF
>TRBV2|TRBJ1-1
CASSEAMNTEAFF
>TRBV19|TRBJ1-5
CASSTKAGFVGQPQHF
>TRBV5-8|TRBJ2-5
CASSTYRGETQYF
>TRBV29-1|TRBJ2-7
CSVTSGRTYEQYF
>TRBV4-1|TRBJ1-2
CASSQASGAGYGYTF
>TRBV7-8|TRBJ2-7
CASSLVTQISYEQYF
>TRBV7-3|TRBJ2-3
CASSSEQGTDTQYF
>TRBV6-1|TRBJ2-5
CAGGMERQETQYF
>TRBV18|TRBJ2-6
CASFPTPAPVSGANVLTF
>TRBV18|TRBJ2-7
CASSRTTGSYEQYF
>TRBV15|TRBJ2-7
CATSRSTGGYYEQYF
>TRBV5-1|TRBJ1-1
CASSNRGPRDTEAFF
>TRBV7-9|TRBJ1-4
CASSYRGGREKLFF
>TRBV2|TRBJ1-1
CASSWGRQNTEAFF
>TRBV30|TRBJ2-7
CAWSVLGLSSYEQYF
>TRBV12-5|TRBJ2-1
CASGFSAGGYNEQFF
>TRBV29-1|TRBJ2-3
CSVVVPNLGTDTQYF
>TRBV9|TRBJ2-3
CASSFLGGDTQYF
>TRBV5-1|TRBJ2-3
CASSLSRSTDTQYF
>TRBV19|TRBJ1-2
CASTLQGQGRDGYTF
>TRBV7-2|TRBJ1-2
CASSLVTGGYGYTF
>TRBV5-5|TRBJ2-1
CASWVFADNEQFF
>TRBV5-6|TRBJ2-7
CASSLAGAGTYEQYF
>TRBV18|TRBJ1-5
CASRDRVHQPQHF
>TRBV7-2|TRBJ2-7
CASSLALPYEQYF
>TRBV7-2|TRBJ1-1
CASSQSTGMNTEAFF
>TRBV10-1|TRBJ2-2
CASSEHVPVYGELFF
>TRBV19|TRBJ2-7
CASRSTGFPYEQYF
>TRBV29-1|TRBJ2-1
CSVASGSSYNEQFF
>TRBV5-6|TRBJ2-7
CASSLIAGGTYEQYF
>TRBV7-2|TRBJ1-4
CASSRLGLGEKLFF
>TRBV5-1|TRBJ2-2
CASSLGLENGELFF
>TRBV15|TRBJ1-1
CATSREISRMMNTEAFF
>TRBV7-8|TRBJ2-2
CATSGRSFGELFF
>TRBV25-1|TRBJ1-1
CASSEIGQGSYTEAFF
>TRBV15|TRBJ2-4
CATSDLWAPLAGIQYF
>TRBV11-2|TRBJ2-6
CASSLDLPRFSSGANVLTF
>TRBV19|TRBJ2-2
CASSRYVGAGTGELFF
>TRBV5-4|TRBJ2-2
CASSLVVAGIDGELFF
>TRBV18|TRBJ2-2
CASSPQGQGTGELFF
>TRBV10-3|TRBJ1-4
CAISAGQDTNEKLFF
>TRBV2|TRBJ1-2
CASSEYRDSDGYTF
>TRBV7-9|TRBJ2-1
CASSPFGASYNEQFF
>TRBV19|TRBJ2-5
CASSIDTGSQETQYF